The 2 T cell receptor beta chains in this list originate from one sample, sequenced in a study of CD8 T cells in ankylosing spondylitis. TCRdb re-called the 5' RACE reads through MiXCR, storing one row per CDR3 protein. This table holds about 450,000 distinct CDR3 sequences, approximately 26% found once. Findings and limits, study-wide: In ankylosing spondylitis blood, a motif of seven to nine highly homologous TCR beta variants appeared characteristic.

These receptors' targets are unknown. The sequencing sample was made of blood, either unsorted or a sorted T cell fraction (not recorded which). Source of these receptors: a male donor with ankylosing spondylitis.

This clonotype has a handful of counts. The chain recombines TRBV5-1 with TRBJ1-1, with D perhaps TRBD1 (6 bases). In germline, CDR1 is SGHRS, CDR2 YFSETQ. The V and J ends lost 1 base and 5 bases respectively, with 15 bases between them. CDR3 length: 15 amino acids. The CDR3 protein is CASSLYGGRGTEAFF. The CDR3 coding sequence is TGCGCCAGCAGCTTGTACGGGGGGCGGGGAACTGAAGCTTTCTTT.

The V call is TRBV18, the J call TRBJ1-1; D is unclear. CDR1 is KGHSH and CDR2 is LQKENI in the germline V gene. CDR3 length equals 14 residues. The V gene lost 2 bases and the J gene lost 0 bases, with 7 bases spanning the gap. DNA for the CDR3: TGTGCCAGCTCACCAGCCCGTCTGAACACTGAAGCTTTCTTT. Translating gives CASSPARLNTEAFF.